The source of this T cell receptor (beta chain) is a study of blood T cell repertoires in COVID-19. This CDR3 has 15 amino acids. CDR1 and CDR2 from the germline V gene are SGDLS and YYNGEE. Trimming left V 4 bases short and J 3 bases short, with 14 bases between. Clones were sequenced by immunoSEQ multiplex PCR, and TCRdb holds only the in-frame ones, with some missing. The sample includes 70,000 or so clones, roughly 86% of them seen just once. This clone was seen only once. The rearrangement links TRBV9 to TRBJ1-5; TRBD1 might be the D (5 bases). The TCR comes from a woman aged 50 to 60 with acute or convalescent COVID-19. Material: peripheral blood. CDR3 coding DNA: TGTGCCAGCAGCCAAGGACATGTAACCAATCAGCCCCAGCATTTT. Residues: CASSQGHVTNQPQHF.